The 30 T cell receptor beta chains below come from one sample, sequenced in a study of Ad26.COV2.S vaccination and SARS-CoV-2 variants. Treatment defined: approximately 18 received Ad26.COV2.S at low or high dose, single or two shots; about 5 received placebo; per-sample allocation not given. Collection of samples fell on day 63 after the first vaccine or placebo injection. Clones were read by immunoSEQ multiplex PCR, and TCRdb kept only the in-frame ones, dropping some. Of more than 300,000 clones in the sample, approximately 86% were seen once. The sequencing used peripheral blood, collected in a trial of Ad26.COV2.S vaccine versus placebo. The receptors stem from a person aged 18-60 years who received the Ad26.COV2.S COVID-19 vaccine or a placebo.

This chain uses TRBV10-3 with TRBJ2-7, with TRBD2 as a possible D gene (6 bases). V was shortened by 0 bases and J by 5 bases, with 14 bases between the two germline ends. CDR3 size: 15 residues. Germline V CDR1 and CDR2: ENHRY, SYGVKD. The chain's CDR3 is CAISESPGEGHEQYF. The CDR3, as DNA: TGTGCCATCAGTGAGTCGCCGGGAGAAGGTCACGAGCAGTACTTC.

The V gene is TRBV18, the J gene TRBJ1-5; D might be TRBD1 (6 bases). Trimming shortened V by 6 bases and J by 3 bases, and 12 bases separated the two germline ends. The CDR3 is 14 residues long. The V gene's germline CDR1 is KGHSH and CDR2 LQKENI. The CDR3 protein is CASSLGQYNQPQHF. CDR3 bases: TGTGCCAGCTCGCTCGGACAGTACAATCAGCCCCAGCATTTT.

The chain has TRBV5-1 and TRBJ2-7, with D possibly being TRBD1 or TRBD2 (5 bases each). V was trimmed by 4 bases and J by 2 bases, leaving 13 bases between them. The CDR3 has 14 residues. Germline V gives CDR1 SGHRS, CDR2 YFSETQ. The CDR3 loop is CASSIGDGTYEQYF. Written as DNA, the CDR3 is TGCGCCAGCAGCATCGGGGACGGAACCTACGAGCAGTACTTC. Full variable domain (remainder filled in from reference TRBV5-1 and TRBJ2-7): KAGVTQTPRYLIKTRGQQVTLSCSPISGHRSVSWYQQTPGQGLQFLFEYFSETQRNKGNFPGRFSGRQFSNSRSEMNVSTLELGDSALYLCASSIGDGTYEQYFGPGTRLTVT.

This clone was recorded only once. This chain connects TRBV7-6 to TRBJ2-2; no definite D call. This CDR3 spans 15 amino acids. Trimming removed 3 bases from V and 6 bases from J, with 14 bases in between. Germline-derived CDR1 and CDR2 are SGHVS and FNYEAQ. CDR3 DNA sequence: TGTGCCAGCAGCTTCAGGTCTAGTTATCCCGGGGAGCTGTTTTTT. It yields the protein CASSFRSSYPGELFF.

The CDR3 is CSVETDRSSGNTIYF. CDR3 bases: TGCAGCGTTGAGACGGACAGGAGCTCTGGAAACACCATATATTTT. The chain recombines TRBV29-1 with TRBJ1-3; 7 nucleotides agree with TRBD1. The CDR3 runs to 15 residues. The germline gives CDR1 SQVTM, CDR2 ANQGSEA. V was clipped by 3 bases and J by 0 bases; unmatched bases: 5.

The rearrangement uses TRBV19 and TRBJ2-3, with D possibly matching TRBD2 (5 bases). The germline V gene has CDR1 LNHDA and CDR2 SQIVND (reference sequence). The V gene lost 6 bases and the J gene lost 0 bases, with 16 bases spanning the gap. There are 16 residues in the CDR3. The CDR3 sequence: CASSTVRGISTDTQYF. The CDR3 DNA follows: TGTGCCAGTAGCACGGTTCGGGGTATTAGCACAGATACGCAGTATTTT. Full variable domain (rest looked up from reference TRBV19 and TRBJ2-3): DGGITQSPKYLFRKEGQNVTLSCEQNLNHDAMYWYRQDPGQGLRLIYYSQIVNDFQKGDIAEGYSVSREKKESFPLTVTSAQKNPTAFYLCASSTVRGISTDTQYFGPGTRLTVL.

This clone was recorded a few times. The same CDR3 is also encoded by other DNA sequences in this sample. The J gene is TRBJ1-1, the V gene TRBV19; no clear D gene. Trimming cost V 0 bases and J 5 bases, with 7 bases left between them. Germline CDR1 is LNHDA and CDR2 is SQIVND (reference sequence). The CDR3 sequence is 13 residues long. CDR3 nucleotide sequence: TGTGCCAGTAGTATAGATTATCGGACTGAAGCTTTCTTT. Encoded protein: CASSIDYRTEAFF. Combining the CDR3 with reference TRBV19 and TRBJ1-1 gives the whole variable domain DGGITQSPKYLFRKEGQNVTLSCEQNLNHDAMYWYRQDPGQGLRLIYYSQIVNDFQKGDIAEGYSVSREKKESFPLTVTSAQKNPTAFYLCASSIDYRTEAFFGQGTRLTVV.

The V and J genes are TRBV7-9 and TRBJ1-1; D remains unclear. V was trimmed by 2 bases and J by 0 bases, leaving 7 bases between them. The CDR3 has 14 residues. The germline V gene encodes CDR1 SEHNR and CDR2 FQNEAQ (reference sequence). The CDR3: CASSLIAMNTEAFF. The CDR3 region has the DNA TGTGCCAGCAGCTTAATAGCCATGAACACTGAAGCTTTCTTT.

This chain uses TRBV1 with TRBJ2-1; the table gives TRBD2 as D, unverified against the DNA. TRBV1 is a pseudogene. The CDR3 length is 17 residues. CDR3 bases: TGCACCAGCAGCCAAGATCCGGCTAGCGGGGGCTACAATGAGCAGTTCTTC. It specifies CTSSQDPASGGYNEQFF.

V usage is TRBV20-1 and J usage is TRBJ2-1; 7 nucleotides line up with TRBD2. This CDR3 has 17 amino acids. CDR1 DFQATT and CDR2 SNEGSKA come from the germline V gene (reference sequence). J gave up 8 bases and V 5 bases, and 21 bases lay outside the gene matches. The CDR3, as DNA: TGCAGTGCTGGTGAACTCGGGGGGACGGTACAATTCGATGAGCAGTTCTTC. It specifies CSAGELGGTVQFDEQFF.

This clone was observed a handful of times. The chain carries TRBV10-3 and TRBJ1-1; the D gene is possibly TRBD1 (6 bases). This CDR3 has 12 residues. The germline V gene has CDR1 ENHRY and CDR2 SYGVKD. Trimming cost V 11 bases and J 7 bases, with 17 bases left between them. In DNA, the CDR3 is TGTGCCTCCCTTGGGGGGGGCAGTGAAGCTTTCTTT. Amino acids: CASLGGGSEAFF.

The genes are TRBV24-1 and TRBJ1-2, with D possibly being TRBD1 (5 bases). The CDR3 contains 16 residues. The germline V and J ends were trimmed by 5 bases and 7 bases, with 22 bases remaining between them. CDR1 KGHDR and CDR2 SFDVKD come from the germline V gene. The CDR3 loop is CATSGPGTEAESGYTF. CDR3 DNA sequence: TGTGCCACCAGTGGTCCCGGGACGGAGGCCGAAAGTGGCTACACCTTC.

The rearrangement joins TRBV10-3 to TRBJ1-3; D not certain. Between the trimmed V and J ends, which lost 1 base and 7 bases, there was a span of 20 bases. Germline lookup yields CDR1 ENHRY and CDR2 SYGVKD. The CDR3 contains 17 residues. DNA of the CDR3: TGTGCCATCAGTGAGTTAGTATCGGCAGGTCTACGGAACACCATATATTTT. Translation gives CAISELVSAGLRNTIYF.

The chain uses TRBV2 and TRBJ2-5; possibly TRBD1 or TRBD2 for D (5 bases each). Germline assignment: CDR1 SNHLY and CDR2 FYNNEI. The V gene lost 6 bases and the J gene lost 1 base, with 12 bases spanning the gap. CDR3 length: 14 residues. The CDR3: CASSEGRSQETQYF. The DNA of the CDR3 is TGTGCCAGCAGCGAGGGACGGAGCCAAGAGACCCAGTACTTC.

V usage is TRBV5-1 and J usage is TRBJ2-5; 7 bases are a match to TRBD1. Germline V gives CDR1 SGHRS, CDR2 YFSETQ. The CDR3 consists of 14 residues. Germline trimming cut 3 bases from V and 5 bases from J; bases unmatched to any gene: 7. CDR3 protein: CASSWSTGDETQYF. The CDR3 DNA follows: TGCGCCAGCAGCTGGAGTACAGGGGACGAGACCCAGTACTTC.

V is TRBV21-1 and J is TRBJ1-1. TRBV21-1 is described as a pseudogene. This CDR3 comprises 16 residues. The CDR3 reads CASSKAQGGLNTEAFF. CDR3 nucleotide sequence: TGTGCCAGCAGCAAAGCGCAGGGGGGGTTAAACACTGAAGCTTTCTTT.

This chain uses TRBV7-9 with TRBJ2-3, with D maybe TRBD2 (6 bases). There are 15 residues in the CDR3. The V end was cut by 5 bases, the J end by 3 bases, with 15 bases between. The germline V gene encodes CDR1 SEHNR and CDR2 FQNEAQ (reference sequence). The CDR3: CASSQTAGWTDTQYF. CDR3 sequence (DNA): TGTGCCAGCAGCCAGACCGCGGGATGGACAGATACGCAGTATTTT. Combining the CDR3 with reference TRBV7-9 and TRBJ2-3 gives the whole variable domain DTGVSQNPRHKITKRGQNVTFRCDPISEHNRLYWYRQTLGQGPEFLTYFQNEAQLEKSRLLSDRFSAERPKGSFSTLEIQRTEQGDSAMYLCASSQTAGWTDTQYFGPGTRLTVL.

The chain employs TRBV7-9 and TRBJ2-2, with TRBD1 matching 8 bases. The CDR3 extends over 19 amino acids. Germline V CDR1 and CDR2: SEHNR, FQNEAQ (reference sequence). V was clipped by 1 base and J by 4 bases; unmatched bases: 14. This CDR3 reads CASSLEGQANSIGTGELFF. In DNA, the CDR3 is TGTGCCAGCAGCTTAGAGGGACAGGCAAACTCAATCGGCACCGGGGAGCTGTTTTTT.

This chain links TRBV10-3 with TRBJ1-2; 11 nucleotides align to TRBD1. The CDR3 extends over 13 amino acids. The germline V gene has CDR1 ENHRY and CDR2 SYGVKD. The CDR3 region has the DNA TGTGCTCACCGAGGGGGACAGGGGGATGGCTACACCTTC. Amino acids: CAHRGGQGDGYTF.

The chain combines TRBV28 with TRBJ2-1; 12 bases map to TRBD1. Germline V gene sequence: CDR1 MDHEN, CDR2 SYDVKM. This CDR3 contains 17 residues. J lost 0 bases, V lost 5 bases, and 5 bases had no gene match. CDR3 region: CASSPGTGGLSYNEQFF. The CDR3 nucleotides read TGTGCCAGCAGTCCCGGGACAGGGGGCCTCTCCTACAATGAGCAGTTCTTC.

The chain is built from TRBV12-5 and TRBJ2-7; D assignment may be TRBD1 or TRBD2 (5 bases each). V lost 0 bases to trimming and J lost 4 bases, with 10 bases between them. This CDR3 is 14 amino acids long. Per germline, CDR1 LGHNT and CDR2 FRNRAP. The CDR3 reads CASGLVGTDYEQYF. Here the CDR3 DNA reads TGTGCTAGTGGTTTGGTGGGGACGGATTACGAGCAGTACTTC.

This chain uses TRBV5-1 with TRBJ1-1; a possible D gene is TRBD1 (6 bases). The germline V gene has CDR1 SGHRS and CDR2 YFSETQ. Trimming took 2 bases from V and 1 from J, leaving 18 bases between them. This CDR3 spans 17 amino acids. In DNA, the CDR3 is TGCGCCAGCAGCTTTGGAACAGGGCGAGGGCGGAACACTGAAGCTTTCTTT. Translating gives CASSFGTGRGRNTEAFF.

The rearrangement links TRBV10-3 to TRBJ2-5, with a weak D call TRBD1 (6 bases). The CDR3 is 17 residues long. CDR1 and CDR2 from the germline V gene are ENHRY and SYGVKD. The V gene lost 0 bases and the J gene lost 3 bases, with 17 bases spanning the gap. Written as DNA, the CDR3 is TGTGCCATCAGTGAGTCATATGTAGGGGACATAAAAGAGACCCAGTACTTC. It translates to CAISESYVGDIKETQYF.

This clone was counted once. The chain links TRBV9 to TRBJ2-1; 8 nucleotides match TRBD1. The CDR3 has 15 residues. The V and J ends lost 4 bases and 3 bases, in that order; junction bases with no gene match: 6. CDR1 SGDLS and CDR2 YYNGEE come from the germline V gene. CDR3 protein: CASSFPDRDYNEQFF. As DNA, the CDR3 is TGTGCCAGCAGCTTCCCGGACAGGGACTACAATGAGCAGTTCTTC.

The J gene is TRBJ2-7, the V gene TRBV6-6; D might be TRBD1 (5 bases). CDR3 length: 14 residues. The germline V and J ends were trimmed by 6 bases and 2 bases, with 14 bases remaining between them. Germline lookup yields CDR1 MNHNY and CDR2 SVGAGI (reference sequence). CDR3 amino acids: CASSMTVGPYEQYF. CDR3 nucleotide sequence: TGTGCCAGCAGCATGACAGTGGGCCCCTACGAGCAGTACTTC.

This chain connects TRBV11-1 to TRBJ2-3; 8 bases align to TRBD1. CDR1 SGHAT and CDR2 FQDESV come from the germline V gene (reference sequence). The CDR3 consists of 16 residues. V lost 4 bases to trimming and J lost 3 bases; unmatched junction nucleotides: 9. The CDR3 region has the DNA TGTGCCAGCAGCTCCTACAGGGGGAAGGGGACAGATACGCAGTATTTT. It specifies CASSSYRGKGTDTQYF.

This rearrangement joins TRBV4-1 to TRBJ2-7; a weak D match, TRBD1 (6 bases). CDR3 size: 16 residues. Trimming stripped 0 bases from V and 3 bases from J, with 15 bases between. Germline assignment: CDR1 MGHRA and CDR2 YSYEKL. The CDR3, as DNA: TGCGCCAGCAGCCAAGATCGAACAGGGCCCCTCTACGAGCAGTACTTC. Its translation is CASSQDRTGPLYEQYF.

In its sample, this clone was seen a few times. The chain couples TRBV5-6 to TRBJ1-6; TRBD1 might be the D (5 bases). The CDR3 has 14 amino acids. Per germline, CDR1 SGHDT and CDR2 YYEEEE. V was cut by 1 base and J by 10 bases, with 12 bases left in between. CDR3 sequence (DNA): TGTGCCAGCAGCTTGACGGGGGGGGAATCACCCCTCCACTTT. Translation gives CASSLTGGESPLHF.

This chain uses TRBV7-9 with TRBJ1-2; D not certain. Trimming cost V 4 bases and J 1 base, with 10 bases left between them. Germline CDR1 SEHNR, CDR2 FQNEAQ (reference sequence). The CDR3 extends over 14 amino acids. The CDR3 nucleotides are TGTGCCAGCAGCTCTCGGGGAGTTAACTATGGCTACACCTTC. This encodes CASSSRGVNYGYTF.

This chain uses TRBV29-1 with TRBJ1-6; 7 bases are shared with TRBD1. Germline V gene data show CDR1 as SQVTM and CDR2 as ANQGSEA. Trimming took 4 bases from V and 5 from J; bases not matched to a gene: 8. The CDR3 loop spans 15 amino acids. The CDR3 region has the DNA TGCAGCGTTGCCGACGGGACAGACAATAATTCACCCCTCCACTTT. It is translated as CSVADGTDNNSPLHF.